This entry lists 10 T cell receptor beta chains sequenced from one sample in a study of blood T cell repertoires in COVID-19. TCRdb's table, derived via immunoSEQ multiplex PCR, lists solely in-frame clones and lacks some. The repertoire holds under 300,000 clones, with around 90% as singletons. Material: PBMCs or T cells enriched from blood (not recorded which). Source of these receptors: a woman aged 18-29 years who had recovered from COVID-19.

This clone was seen just once. This sequence joins TRBV28 and TRBJ2-6; D is possibly TRBD2 (7 bases). V was trimmed by 6 bases and J by 0 bases, leaving 9 bases between them. Germline V gene data show CDR1 as MDHEN and CDR2 as SYDVKM. The CDR3 is 15 amino acids. CDR3 loop: CASRGGGSGANVLTF. CDR3 in DNA: TGTGCCAGCAGAGGGGGGGGCTCTGGGGCCAACGTCCTGACTTTC.

The chain joins TRBV6-1 to TRBJ1-2; D gene unclear. There are 15 residues in the CDR3. The germline V and J ends were trimmed by 1 base and 4 bases, with 13 bases remaining between them. CDR1 and CDR2 from the germline V gene are MNHNS and SASEGT. This chain's CDR3 is CASSEEIVASYGYTF. As DNA, the CDR3 is TGTGCCAGCAGTGAAGAGATTGTTGCTAGCTATGGCTACACCTTC.

The rearrangement links TRBV4-3 to TRBJ1-4; D possibly corresponds to TRBD1 (5 bases). The CDR3 loop spans 16 amino acids. The V end lost 4 bases, the J end lost 0 bases, and 12 bases lay between the germline ends. From germline, CDR1 is LGHNA and CDR2 YSLEER. In DNA form, the CDR3 reads TGCGCCAGCAGCCGCTCGGGAGGGGCAACTAATGAAAAACTGTTTTTT. Encoded protein: CASSRSGGATNEKLFF.

The V and J genes are TRBV6-4 and TRBJ2-2, with 7 nucleotides matching TRBD1. J lost 5 bases, V lost 8 bases, and 5 bases had no gene match. Germline V gives CDR1 MRHNA, CDR2 SNTAGT. This CDR3 region has 13 residues. In nucleotides, the CDR3 is TGTGCCAGCTGGCCACAGGGGACCGGGGAGCTGTTTTTT. Amino acid sequence: CASWPQGTGELFF.

V usage is TRBV21-1 and J usage is TRBJ1-4; the DNA was not compared with TRBD1, the D call given in the table. TRBV21-1 is labeled a pseudogene. There are 14 residues in the CDR3. The CDR3 coding sequence is TGTGCCAGCAGCCATGGGGACATAGGGGGAAAACTGTTTTTT. This encodes CASSHGDIGGKLFF.

This clone was seen a handful of times. J is TRBJ2-7 and V is TRBV10-1; TRBD1 is a possible D gene (5 bases). Trimming cost V 5 bases and J 0 bases, with 14 bases left between them. This CDR3 region has 15 residues. Germline V CDR1 and CDR2: WNHNN, SYGVQD (reference sequence). The CDR3 loop is CASSRIPGFSYEQYF. CDR3 coding DNA: TGCGCCAGCAGTAGGATCCCAGGGTTCTCCTACGAGCAGTACTTC.

The J gene is TRBJ1-1, the V gene TRBV13; 7 positions agree with TRBD1. CDR3 length: 15 amino acids. Losses at the gene ends were 6 bases for V and 4 bases for J; bases not matched to a gene: 11. CDR1 is PRHDT and CDR2 is FYEKMQ in the germline V gene (reference sequence). DNA for the CDR3: TGTGCCAGCAGTATAAACAGGGGACCCTTCACTGAAGCTTTCTTT. Translated: CASSINRGPFTEAFF.

The CDR3 coding sequence is TGTGCCAGCAGCGTAGGACAGGACATCTATGGCTACACCTTC. It is translated as CASSVGQDIYGYTF. V gene TRBV9 combines with J gene TRBJ1-2; perhaps TRBD1 as D (6 bases). The germline V gene encodes CDR1 SGDLS and CDR2 YYNGEE. V gave up 0 bases and J gave up 4 bases, with 10 bases separating them. This CDR3 is 14 amino acids long.

This chain links TRBV14 with TRBJ1-5, with unresolved D. The germline V gene has CDR1 SGHDN and CDR2 FVKESK. Trimming left V 7 bases short and J 7 bases short, with 14 bases between. The CDR3 runs to 13 residues. The CDR3 DNA reads as TGTGCCAGCAACGAAATTTTGGGCCAGCCCCAGCATTTT. Its protein product is CASNEILGQPQHF.

The count of this clone is one. The chain employs TRBV9 and TRBJ2-2; perhaps TRBD2 as D (6 bases). The V gene lost 3 bases and the J gene lost 0 bases, with 15 bases spanning the gap. The CDR3 runs to 17 residues. Germline CDR1 SGDLS, CDR2 YYNGEE. The DNA of the CDR3 is TGTGCCAGCAGCGGAAGAGCGGGCTACGCGAACACCGGGGAGCTGTTTTTT. Protein: CASSGRAGYANTGELFF.